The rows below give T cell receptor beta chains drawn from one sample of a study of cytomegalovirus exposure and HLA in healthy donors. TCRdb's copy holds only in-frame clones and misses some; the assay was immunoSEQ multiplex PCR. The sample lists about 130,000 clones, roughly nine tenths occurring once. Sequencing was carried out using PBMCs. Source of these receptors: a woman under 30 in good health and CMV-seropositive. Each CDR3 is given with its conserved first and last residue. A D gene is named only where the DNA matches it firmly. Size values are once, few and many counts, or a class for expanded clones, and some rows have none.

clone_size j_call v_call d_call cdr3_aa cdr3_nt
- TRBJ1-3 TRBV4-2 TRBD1 CASSQGTLKGTGGFGNTIYF TGTGCCAGCAGCCAAGGGACCTTAAAGGGGACAGGGGGGTTCGGAAACACCATATATTTT
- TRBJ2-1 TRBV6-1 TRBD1 CASSDIRTGGDEQFF TGTGCCAGCAGCGACATTCGGACAGGGGGTGATGAGCAGTTCTTC
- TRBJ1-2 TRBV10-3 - CAITGKGGELGNYGYTF TGTGCCATCACAGGAAAAGGGGGGGAACTGGGGAACTATGGCTACACCTTC
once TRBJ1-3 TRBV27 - CASKEGATGNTIYF TGTGCCAGCAAAGAGGGAGCAACAGGAAACACCATATATTTT
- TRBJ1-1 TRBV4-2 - CASSLVTEAFF TGTGCCAGCAGCTTAGTAACTGAAGCTTTCTTT
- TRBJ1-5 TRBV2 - CASSGVGGNQPQHF TGTGCCAGCAGCGGTGTAGGGGGCAATCAGCCCCAGCATTTT
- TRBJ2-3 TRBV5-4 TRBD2 CASSSSLAGLGDTQYF TGTGCCAGCAGCTCGAGTCTAGCGGGTTTGGGAGATACGCAGTATTTT
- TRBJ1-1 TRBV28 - CASSVETRGTEAFF TGTGCCAGCAGTGTGGAGACCAGGGGCACTGAAGCTTTCTTT
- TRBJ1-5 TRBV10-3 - CAISESEATSQPQHF TGTGCCATCAGTGAGTCGGAGGCGACGAGTCAGCCCCAGCATTTT
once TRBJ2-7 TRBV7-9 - CASSLATRDEQYF TGTGCCAGCAGCTTAGCCACGAGGGACGAGCAGTACTTC
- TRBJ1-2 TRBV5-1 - CASSLADSYGYTF TGCGCCAGCAGCTTGGCAGACAGCTATGGCTACACCTTC
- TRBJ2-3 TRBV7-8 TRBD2 CASSSSGLAKDTQYF TGTGCCAGCAGCTCCTCCGGACTAGCCAAAGATACGCAGTATTTT
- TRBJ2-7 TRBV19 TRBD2 CASSTSGGTSYEQYF TGTGCCAGTAGTACTAGCGGGGGTACCTCCTACGAGCAGTACTTC
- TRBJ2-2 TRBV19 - CASSIDPGTSNTGELFF TGTGCCAGTAGTATAGATCCCGGGACTTCCAACACCGGGGAGCTGTTTTTT
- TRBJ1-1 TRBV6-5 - CASSYRMNTEAFF TGTGCCAGCAGTTACCGTATGAACACTGAAGCTTTCTTT
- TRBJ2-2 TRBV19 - CASTSGGSTGELFF TGTGCCAGTACCTCGGGCGGGTCCACCGGGGAGCTGTTTTTT
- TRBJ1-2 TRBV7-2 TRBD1 CASSPSGGYGYTF TGTGCCAGCAGCCCGTCAGGGGGCTATGGCTACACCTTC
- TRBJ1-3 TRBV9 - CASSVGRRSGNTIYF TGTGCCAGCAGCGTAGGTCGGAGATCTGGAAACACCATATATTTT
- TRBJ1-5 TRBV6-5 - CASSSPASGEPQHF TGTGCCAGCAGTTCTCCGGCCTCGGGGGAACCCCAGCATTTT
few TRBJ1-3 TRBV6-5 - CATGDQGGNTIYF TGTGCCACAGGGGACCAGGGGGGAAACACCATATATTTT
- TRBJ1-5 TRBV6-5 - CASSLGQNQPQHF TGTGCCAGCAGTTTAGGACAGAATCAGCCCCAGCATTTT
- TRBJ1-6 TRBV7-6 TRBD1 CASSLGQGSNSPLHF TGTGCCAGCAGCCTGGGACAGGGGTCTAATTCACCCCTCCACTTT
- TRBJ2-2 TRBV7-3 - CASSLQTGELFF TGTGCCAGCAGCTTACAGACCGGGGAGCTGTTTTTT
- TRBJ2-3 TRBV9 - CASSVEGLANTDTQYF TGTGCCAGCAGCGTAGAAGGGCTAGCGAACACAGATACGCAGTATTTT
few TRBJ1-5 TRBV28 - CASSPSVRGNQPQHF TGTGCCAGCAGTCCTTCGGTAAGGGGGAATCAGCCCCAGCATTTT
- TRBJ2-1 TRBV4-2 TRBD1 CASSQGDRKQFF TGTGCCAGCAGCCAGGGGGACAGGAAGCAGTTCTTC